Reported below is one T cell receptor beta chain. Its antigen is as yet unknown. Measured with immunoSEQ multiplex PCR; TCRdb has only the in-frame clones, and not every one. The repertoire has tens of thousands of clones, 76% of them found once; the top ten carry under 5.5%. Per the germline V gene, CDR1 is SGHVS and CDR2 is FNYEAQ. CDR3 size: 15 residues. V lost 5 bases and J 2 bases, leaving 14 bases between the germline ends. This entry belongs to a study of chemoradiotherapy in HPV16-positive cancers. Overall study findings and caveats: Functional assays defining HPV-specific T cells used only a couple of HPV16-positive patients. HPV-responsive T-cell expansion during chemoradiotherapy was linked to improved recurrence-free survival in HPV16-positive patients. Candidate HPV-specific clones and E7-related TCR motifs grew in tumor during treatment.

The clonotype comes from a human donor with HPV-associated anogenital cancer. The chain recombines TRBV7-6 with TRBJ2-3, with unresolved D. This material consisted of blood, taken from a patient who underwent chemoradiotherapy. CDR3 amino acids: CASSPVRANTDTQYF. CDR3 nucleotides: TGTGCCAGCAGCCCAGTCCGGGCCAACACAGATACGCAGTATTTT.